Detailed here is one T cell receptor (beta chain). The antigen is undetermined. TCRdb itself ran the reads through MiXCR, one entry per CDR3 protein. The data hold some 590,000 distinct CDR3 sequences, with 40% observed a single time. The CDR3 contains 12 residues. Germline V gene data show CDR1 as DFQATT and CDR2 as SNEGSKA (reference sequence). Trimming left V 1 base short and J 6 bases short, with 10 bases between. This entry belongs to a study of T cell repertoires in cytomegalovirus infection. The TCR originated in a human donor in good health (CMV status not recorded). Some clones in this sample may be carry-over from other donors' samples. This material consisted of cultured PBMCs, taken from culture after CMV antigen stimulation. This chain uses TRBV20-1 with TRBJ2-7, with D unresolved. The CDR3 DNA reads TGCAGTGCTAGAGTAAGGGTAGGCGAGCAGTACTTC. Its protein product is CSARVRVGEQYF.